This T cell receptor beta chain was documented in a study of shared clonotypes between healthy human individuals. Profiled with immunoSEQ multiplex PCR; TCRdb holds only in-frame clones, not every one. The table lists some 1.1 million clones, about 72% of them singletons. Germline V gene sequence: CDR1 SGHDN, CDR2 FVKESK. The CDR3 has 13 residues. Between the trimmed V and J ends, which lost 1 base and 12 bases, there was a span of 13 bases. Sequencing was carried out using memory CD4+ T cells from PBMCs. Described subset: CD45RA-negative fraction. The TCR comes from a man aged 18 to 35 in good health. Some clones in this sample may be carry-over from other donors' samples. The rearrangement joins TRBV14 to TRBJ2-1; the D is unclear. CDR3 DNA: TGTGCCAGCAGCCAAGCATTCAGCGTATTGCAGTTCTTC. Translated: CASSQAFSVLQFF.